A selection of T cell receptor beta chains follows, all from one sample in a study of blood T cell repertoires in COVID-19. Sequencing was performed with immunoSEQ multiplex PCR; in TCRdb, only in-frame clones are kept and a portion is missing. Of fewer than 600,000 clones in the sample, over 75% were seen once. Input material: PBMCs or T cells enriched from blood (not recorded which). The source of these receptors is a woman in her thirties or forties who had recovered from COVID-19. The CDR3 runs from the conserved cysteine through the conserved F or W. Each record gives: V gene, clone size, D gene, J gene, CDR3 length, CDR3 DNA, CDR3 protein. D genes are given only for firm matches. Size tells how often a clone was seen (once, few, many) or the class of an expanded clone, and some rows leave it out.

v_call: TRBV24-1; clone_size: once; d_call: TRBD1; j_call: TRBJ1-3; cdr3_length: 17; cdr3_nt: TGTGCCACCAGTGATTCGCACCTAGGGGGCGCAAGAAACACCATATATTTT; cdr3_aa: CATSDSHLGGARNTIYF
v_call: TRBV2; clone_size: NA; d_call: NA; j_call: TRBJ1-6; cdr3_length: 13; cdr3_nt: TGTGCCAGCAGTGAAAAAGAGTATTCACCCCTCCACTTT; cdr3_aa: CASSEKEYSPLHF
v_call: TRBV7-8; clone_size: NA; d_call: TRBD1; j_call: TRBJ1-5; cdr3_length: 15; cdr3_nt: TGTGCCAGCAGCTTCGGCGGGACAGGGGACCAGCCCCAGCATTTT; cdr3_aa: CASSFGGTGDQPQHF
v_call: TRBV14; clone_size: NA; d_call: TRBD1; j_call: TRBJ1-1; cdr3_length: 19; cdr3_nt: TGTGCCAGCAGCCAAACGACAGGGGACCCCTTTTTAGTGAACACTGAAGCTTTCTTT; cdr3_aa: CASSQTTGDPFLVNTEAFF
v_call: TRBV24-1; clone_size: NA; d_call: NA; j_call: TRBJ1-5; cdr3_length: 13; cdr3_nt: TGTGCCACCAGTGATTTGAGCGATCAGCCCCAGCATTTT; cdr3_aa: CATSDLSDQPQHF
v_call: TRBV4-3; clone_size: few; d_call: TRBD1; j_call: TRBJ1-6; cdr3_length: 14; cdr3_nt: TGCGCCAGCAGAACCGGGACAGGGGTCTCACCCCTCCACTTT; cdr3_aa: CASRTGTGVSPLHF
v_call: TRBV6-2/TRBV6-3; clone_size: NA; d_call: NA; j_call: TRBJ1-1; cdr3_length: 11; cdr3_nt: TGTGCCAGCAGTGGTTCTTACGAGGCTTTCTTT; cdr3_aa: CASSGSYEAFF
v_call: TRBV5-4; clone_size: NA; d_call: NA; j_call: TRBJ2-7; cdr3_length: 13; cdr3_nt: TGTGCCAGCAGCTTCAGGGACTCCTACGAGCAGTACTTC; cdr3_aa: CASSFRDSYEQYF
v_call: TRBV4-1; clone_size: NA; d_call: NA; j_call: TRBJ2-1; cdr3_length: 15; cdr3_nt: TGCGCCAGCAGCCAAGAAAGAACACAGGGAAATGAGCAGTTCTTC; cdr3_aa: CASSQERTQGNEQFF
v_call: TRBV3-1/TRBV3-2; clone_size: NA; d_call: NA; j_call: TRBJ1-1; cdr3_length: 16; cdr3_nt: TGTGCCAGCAGCCAACCCACTACACACCCGAACACTGAAGCTTTCTTT; cdr3_aa: CASSQPTTHPNTEAFF
v_call: TRBV9; clone_size: NA; d_call: TRBD2; j_call: TRBJ2-1; cdr3_length: 14; cdr3_nt: TGTGCCAGCAGCCGGACTAGCGGCTACAATGAGCAGTTCTTC; cdr3_aa: CASSRTSGYNEQFF
v_call: TRBV5-8; clone_size: NA; d_call: TRBD1; j_call: TRBJ1-5; cdr3_length: 14; cdr3_nt: TGTGCCAGCAGCTCGACAGGGGTCAGACAGCCCCAGCATTTT; cdr3_aa: CASSSTGVRQPQHF
v_call: TRBV18; clone_size: once; d_call: TRBD1; j_call: TRBJ1-1; cdr3_length: 13; cdr3_nt: TGTGCCAGCTCACCCAGACAGGGGGGTGAAGCTTTCTTT; cdr3_aa: CASSPRQGGEAFF
v_call: TRBV27; clone_size: NA; d_call: NA; j_call: TRBJ1-5; cdr3_length: 12; cdr3_nt: TGTGCCAGCAGGTCCGGCAATCAGCCCCAGCATTTT; cdr3_aa: CASRSGNQPQHF
v_call: TRBV19; clone_size: NA; d_call: NA; j_call: TRBJ1-5; cdr3_length: 16; cdr3_nt: TGTGCCAGTAGTATAGATCGGGCCCGAGGGAATCAGCCCCAGCATTTT; cdr3_aa: CASSIDRARGNQPQHF
v_call: TRBV12-3/TRBV12-4; clone_size: NA; d_call: TRBD2; j_call: TRBJ2-1; cdr3_length: 12; cdr3_nt: TGTGCCAGCAGCCTGACTAGCGGAGAGCAGTTCTTC; cdr3_aa: CASSLTSGEQFF
v_call: TRBV10-3; clone_size: NA; d_call: TRBD2; j_call: TRBJ2-2; cdr3_length: 16; cdr3_nt: TGTGCCATCATCCGAGAGACTAGCGGGAGTCCCGGGGAGCTGTTTTTT; cdr3_aa: CAIIRETSGSPGELFF
v_call: TRBV13; clone_size: NA; d_call: NA; j_call: TRBJ2-5; cdr3_length: 12; cdr3_nt: TGTGCCAGCAGCTTAGTCGGAGAGACCCAGTACTTC; cdr3_aa: CASSLVGETQYF
v_call: TRBV3-1/TRBV3-2; clone_size: NA; d_call: NA; j_call: TRBJ1-2; cdr3_length: 14; cdr3_nt: TGTGCCAGCAGCCAATTCGAACTTGACGGGGGCTACACCTTC; cdr3_aa: CASSQFELDGGYTF
v_call: TRBV7-9; clone_size: NA; d_call: TRBD2; j_call: TRBJ2-2; cdr3_length: 14; cdr3_nt: TGTGCCAGCATGCAAAGTCTAGCGGGAGGTGAGCTGTTTTTT; cdr3_aa: CASMQSLAGGELFF
v_call: TRBV12-5; clone_size: NA; d_call: NA; j_call: TRBJ1-5; cdr3_length: 18; cdr3_nt: TGTGCTAGTGGTTTGGTATTGCGGTGGACTGGGAGCAATCAGCCCCAGCATTTT; cdr3_aa: CASGLVLRWTGSNQPQHF
v_call: TRBV11-3; clone_size: NA; d_call: NA; j_call: TRBJ1-2; cdr3_length: 13; cdr3_nt: TGTGCCAGCAGCTTAGGGACAGAGTATGGCTACACCTTC; cdr3_aa: CASSLGTEYGYTF
v_call: TRBV12-1; clone_size: NA; d_call: NA; j_call: TRBJ2-1; cdr3_length: 22; cdr3_nt: TGTGCCAGCAGCTCCTCCGATTTCGCCGGGACTAGCGGGAGAAAGTCCTACAATGAGCAGTTCTTC; cdr3_aa: CASSSSDFAGTSGRKSYNEQFF
v_call: TRBV29-1; clone_size: NA; d_call: TRBD2; j_call: TRBJ2-2; cdr3_length: 15; cdr3_nt: TGCAGCGTGACGACTAGCGGGAGGGGAGGCGGGGAGCTGTTTTTT; cdr3_aa: CSVTTSGRGGGELFF
v_call: TRBV6-5; clone_size: NA; d_call: TRBD1; j_call: TRBJ1-1; cdr3_length: 15; cdr3_nt: TGTGCCAGCAGTTACCTCGGGACAGGGGCGGGTGAAGCTTTCTTT; cdr3_aa: CASSYLGTGAGEAFF
v_call: TRBV5-1; clone_size: NA; d_call: TRBD1; j_call: TRBJ1-6; cdr3_length: 15; cdr3_nt: TGCGCCAGCAGACCGGCAGGGGGCAATGGTTCACCCCTCCACTTT; cdr3_aa: CASRPAGGNGSPLHF
v_call: TRBV28; clone_size: NA; d_call: TRBD2; j_call: TRBJ2-1; cdr3_length: 17; cdr3_nt: TGTGCCAGCAGTTTCATTAGCGGGGAAGGGATTTTCAATGAGCAGTTCTTC; cdr3_aa: CASSFISGEGIFNEQFF
v_call: TRBV5-4; clone_size: NA; d_call: TRBD2; j_call: TRBJ2-3; cdr3_length: 10; cdr3_nt: TGTGCCACCGGGGGGGATACGCAGTATTTT; cdr3_aa: CATGGDTQYF
v_call: TRBV9; clone_size: NA; d_call: NA; j_call: TRBJ2-3; cdr3_length: 15; cdr3_nt: TGTGCCAGCAGCGTAGACGGGGTTAGCACAGATACGCAGTATTTT; cdr3_aa: CASSVDGVSTDTQYF
v_call: TRBV24-1; clone_size: NA; d_call: NA; j_call: TRBJ2-3; cdr3_length: 12; cdr3_nt: TGTGCCACCGGAGGACCGACAGATACGCAGTATTTT; cdr3_aa: CATGGPTDTQYF
v_call: TRBV27; clone_size: once; d_call: TRBD1; j_call: TRBJ2-3; cdr3_length: 16; cdr3_nt: TGTGCCAGCAGTTTAACGGGACAGGGGAGCACAGATACGCAGTATTTT; cdr3_aa: CASSLTGQGSTDTQYF
v_call: TRBV27; clone_size: few; d_call: TRBD1; j_call: TRBJ1-5; cdr3_length: 16; cdr3_nt: TGTGCCAGCAGCGCAGCGAGGGACAGGGTGCGTCAGCCCCAGCATTTT; cdr3_aa: CASSAARDRVRQPQHF
v_call: TRBV7-9; clone_size: NA; d_call: NA; j_call: TRBJ1-4; cdr3_length: 14; cdr3_nt: TGTGCCCTGTCTAAGGGAGGAGGTAATGAAAAACTGTTTTTT; cdr3_aa: CALSKGGGNEKLFF
v_call: TRBV3-1/TRBV3-2; clone_size: once; d_call: TRBD2; j_call: TRBJ2-7; cdr3_length: 15; cdr3_nt: TGTGCCAGCAGCCAAGCAGGCGGGAGGGGGTACGAGCAGTACTTC; cdr3_aa: CASSQAGGRGYEQYF
v_call: TRBV12-3/TRBV12-4; clone_size: NA; d_call: TRBD1; j_call: TRBJ1-5; cdr3_length: 13; cdr3_nt: TGTGCCAGCAGCATCGACAGGGAACAGCCCCAGCATTTT; cdr3_aa: CASSIDREQPQHF
v_call: TRBV10-2; clone_size: NA; d_call: NA; j_call: TRBJ1-6; cdr3_length: 15; cdr3_nt: TGCGCCAGCAGTGAGGGGTATGGGCAAGGTTCACCCCTCCACTTT; cdr3_aa: CASSEGYGQGSPLHF
v_call: TRBV6-5; clone_size: NA; d_call: NA; j_call: TRBJ1-1; cdr3_length: 15; cdr3_nt: TGTGCCAGCAGTTACTCGAAAAGTTTCGGCACTGAAGCTTTCTTT; cdr3_aa: CASSYSKSFGTEAFF